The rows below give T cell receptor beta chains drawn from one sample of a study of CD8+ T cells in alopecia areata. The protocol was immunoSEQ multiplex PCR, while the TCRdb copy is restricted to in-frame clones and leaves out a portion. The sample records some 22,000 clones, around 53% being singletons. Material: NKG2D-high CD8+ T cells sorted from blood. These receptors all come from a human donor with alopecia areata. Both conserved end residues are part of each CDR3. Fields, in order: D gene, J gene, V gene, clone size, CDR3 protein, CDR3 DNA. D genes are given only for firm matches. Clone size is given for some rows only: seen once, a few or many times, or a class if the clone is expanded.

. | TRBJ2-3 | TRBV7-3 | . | CASSLTGAPTDTQYF | TGTGCCAGCAGCTTAACAGGGGCCCCCACAGATACGCAGTATTTT
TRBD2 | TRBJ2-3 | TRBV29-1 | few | CSVEGVRLAGGGGTQYF | TGCAGCGTTGAAGGTGTGCGACTAGCGGGAGGAGGTGGTACGCAGTATTTT
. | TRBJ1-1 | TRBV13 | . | CASRGNTEAFF | TGTGCCAGCAGGGGAAACACTGAAGCTTTCTTT
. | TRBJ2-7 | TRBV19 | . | CASSMGGTSYEQYF | TGTGCCAGTAGTATGGGAGGGACAAGCTACGAGCAGTACTTC
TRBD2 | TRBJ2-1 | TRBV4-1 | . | CASSSGRAISLGQFF | TGCGCCAGCAGCTCAGGGAGGGCGATATCTCTTGGGCAGTTCTTC
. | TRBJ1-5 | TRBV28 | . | CASSQGSGNQPQHF | TGTGCCAGCAGCCAGGGGAGCGGCAATCAGCCCCAGCATTTT
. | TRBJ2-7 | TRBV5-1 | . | CASSLEDWGEQYF | TGCGCCAGCAGCTTGGAGGACTGGGGCGAGCAGTACTTC
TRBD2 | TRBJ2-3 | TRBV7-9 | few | CASSRPLAGDGLTDTQYF | TGTGCCAGCAGCCGACCACTAGCGGGAGATGGATTAACAGATACGCAGTATTTT
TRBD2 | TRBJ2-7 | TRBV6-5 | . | CASSFSGRGEEQYF | TGTGCCAGCAGTTTTAGCGGGAGGGGTGAGGAGCAGTACTTC
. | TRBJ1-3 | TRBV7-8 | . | CASSLATGPSGNTIYF | TGTGCCAGCAGCTTAGCCACAGGGCCCTCTGGAAACACCATATATTTT
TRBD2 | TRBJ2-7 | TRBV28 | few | CASSLAPFAGGPNEQYF | TGTGCCAGCAGTCTTGCTCCCTTTGCGGGAGGCCCAAACGAGCAGTACTTC